The clone carrying this T cell receptor (beta chain) was observed at least ten times. This specimen belongs to a study of blood T cells in healthy people across ages. There are 18 residues in the CDR3. The J segment lost 2 bases and the V segment lost 0 bases, leaving 12 bases of the junction unmatched. Germline V gives CDR1 SGDLS, CDR2 YYNGEE. Then a second PCR, running about 6 to 11 cycles, was carried out with a sample-barcoded 5' primer and a J-beta primer mix. Researchers report that a template-switch adaptor with 12 random nucleotides tagged each cDNA molecule. TCRdb re-derived calls from the 5' RACE reads in MiXCR, one entry per CDR3 protein. The table lists hundreds of thousands of distinct CDR3 sequences, around half of them singletons, with under 35% in the top ten.

The sequence derives from a woman aged 60-75 years in good health. This sequence joins TRBV9 and TRBJ2-7; 9 bases line up with TRBD2. Sequencing was done on a sample of blood. This chain's CDR3 is CASSVGSPLAGGPYEQYF. In nucleotides, the CDR3 is TGTGCCAGCAGCGTAGGTTCCCCGCTGGCGGGAGGGCCCTACGAGCAGTACTTC.